This T cell receptor (beta chain) originates from a study of blood T cell dynamics during melanoma immunotherapy. Study summary: Standard first-line treatment here was pembrolizumab or nivolumab plus ipilimumab in metastatic melanoma. Points from the study as a whole: At W3, later disease-control patients showed bifurcated PBMC repertoire changes, unlike progressors.

Concerning this clone itself: The antigen is undetermined.

Here immunoSEQ multiplex PCR was the method, and the copy in TCRdb shows in-frame clones only, minus some. The sample consists of around 10,000 clones, around four fifths of them appearing once. There are 15 residues in the CDR3. The ends were cut back, 2 bases at V and 0 bases at J, with 14 bases in the middle. CDR1 GTSNPN and CDR2 SVGIG come from the germline V gene (reference sequence). The time point denotes: pre-treatment baseline. One draw preceded checkpoint blockade; another followed its first cycle at week 3. Patients had no prior systemic cancer treatment, immunosuppressants or other active cancers.

The source material was blood, sampled from a patient treated with checkpoint blockade. The chain recombines TRBV30 with TRBJ2-7; possibly TRBD1 or TRBD2 for D (6 bases each). The source is a human donor with melanoma. CDR3 sequence reads: CAWSPGGRLSYEQYF. In nucleotides, the CDR3 is TGTGCCTGGAGTCCCGGGGGCAGGCTCTCCTACGAGCAGTACTTC.